This T cell receptor (beta chain) was obtained from a study of T cells after yellow fever vaccination. Overall study results and limits: There was a possibility that FACS-sorted repertoires contained abundant clonotypes contaminating from the bulk population. Booster samples showed a return of most primary-vaccination clones (roughly 96% CD4, over 70% CD8). A limited proportion of clonotypes was detected within both the CD4 and CD8 compartments.

This CDR3 contains 13 residues. The ends were cut back, 0 bases at V and 6 bases at J, with 5 bases in the middle. Germline V gene data show CDR1 as LNHDA and CDR2 as SQIVND (reference sequence). Worth noting for this clonotype: Its antigen remains unknown.

5'RACE template switching generated TCR cDNA, adding a universal primer site and UMIs. TCRdb processed the 5' RACE reads anew with MiXCR; each CDR3 protein has one entry. The sample includes about 630,000 distinct CDR3 sequences, roughly an eighth of them seen just once. The receptor comes from a man aged 25-45 years who received the YFV17D yellow fever vaccine. The source was PBMCs, collected on the day of the yellow fever booster vaccination. The genes are TRBV19 and TRBJ2-2, with D uncertain. In DNA, the CDR3 is TGTGCCAGTAGTATAGATGGAGCCGGGGAGCTGTTTTTT. This gives the protein CASSIDGAGELFF.